These 31 T cell receptor beta chains share one sample of origin, sequenced in a study of spatial heterogeneity in lung cancer. Broader study findings: Counts of expanded intratumoral alpha and beta TCRs tracked tumor mutation counts.

What these receptors recognize is not known. The time point: sample taken at primary tumor resection. In TCRdb, the 5' RACE reads were re-called with MiXCR into one record per CDR3 protein. The table lists about 13,000 distinct CDR3 sequences, roughly 3.3% of them singletons. Sample: lung tumor tissue, taken at surgery. These receptors originate from a male donor with early-stage non-small cell lung cancer.

This clonotype was detected many times. The chain recombines TRBV6-4 with TRBJ2-3; TRBD1 agrees at 10 bases. Germline CDR1 and CDR2: MRHNA and SNTAGT. V was clipped by 2 bases and J by 1 base; unmatched bases: 0. CDR3 length equals 15 residues. CDR3: CASSDGTGGTDTQYF. CDR3 bases: TGTGCCAGCAGTGACGGGACAGGGGGCACAGATACGCAGTATTTT.

This clonotype was picked up many times. V is TRBV7-8 and J is TRBJ1-6; D uncertain. V was cut by 0 bases and J by 5 bases, with 5 bases left in between. The CDR3 consists of 14 residues. Germline V gene sequence: CDR1 SGHVS, CDR2 FQNEAQ. This CDR3 is CASSLARNNSPLHF. The DNA for the CDR3 is TGTGCCAGCAGCTTAGCACGTAATAATTCACCCCTCCACTTT.

This clonotype has ten or more counts. The chain uses TRBV28 and TRBJ2-4; the match to TRBD2 covers 10 bases. Germline assignment: CDR1 MDHEN and CDR2 SYDVKM. The CDR3 consists of 17 residues. The junction had 8 bases not matched to a gene; V was cut back by 4 bases and J by 2 bases. The CDR3 bases are TGTGCCAGCAGTTCGGGAAGCGGGGGGGCGACCAAAAACATTCAGTACTTC. It translates to CASSSGSGGATKNIQYF. The variable domain in full, completed from reference TRBV28 and TRBJ2-4, reads DVKVTQSSRYLVKRTGEKVFLECVQDMDHENMFWYRQDPGLGLRLIYFSYDVKMKEKGDIPEGYSVSREKKERFSLILESASTNQTSMYLCASSSGSGGATKNIQYFGAGTRLSVL.

This clonotype was counted many times. The V call is TRBV9, the J call TRBJ2-7; 7 bases are shared with TRBD2. CDR1 SGDLS and CDR2 YYNGEE come from the germline V gene. The CDR3 contains 14 residues. V dropped 2 bases and J dropped 2; count of bases not matched to a gene: 4. The DNA of the CDR3 is TGTGCCAGCAGCGTGGGAGCGGGGACCTACGAGCAGTACTTC. As protein: CASSVGAGTYEQYF.

This clonotype has at least ten counts. The chain couples TRBV4-1 to TRBJ2-5, with D uncertain. The germline gives CDR1 MGHRA, CDR2 YSYEKL. With 5 bases removed from V and 5 bases from J, the gap between germline ends came to 12 bases. The CDR3 length is 13 residues. CDR3 coding DNA: TGCGCCAGCAGCGTTTCCCCGACGGAGACCCAGTACTTC. Protein: CASSVSPTETQYF.

This clonotype was detected ten times or more. The chain recombines TRBV2 with TRBJ1-3; tentatively, D is TRBD1 (5 bases). Trimming left V 5 bases short and J 4 bases short, with 12 bases between. Germline CDR1 reads SNHLY; CDR2 reads FYNNEI. The CDR3 has 14 amino acids. The CDR3 nucleotides are TGTGCCAGCAGTACCGGGGGACTAGGAAACACCATATATTTT. Its protein product is CASSTGGLGNTIYF.

The table lists this clonotype with many counts. This CDR3 is CASIGANQETQYF. The CDR3 DNA reads as TGTGCCAGCATTGGCGCAAACCAAGAGACCCAGTACTTC. V is TRBV28 and J is TRBJ2-5, with D uncertain. V lost 7 bases and J 0 bases, leaving 9 bases between the germline ends. Germline lookup yields CDR1 MDHEN and CDR2 SYDVKM. The CDR3 is 13 amino acids.

This clonotype was picked up many times. The gene calls are TRBV29-1 and TRBJ2-7; the D gene is possibly TRBD2 (6 bases). V lost 7 bases and J lost 4, with 17 bases in between. Germline CDR1 is SQVTM and CDR2 is ANQGSEA. The CDR3 runs to 13 residues. The DNA of the CDR3 is TGCAGCGCCCAGCGAGGGACTGGGTACGAGCAGTACTTC. It encodes CSAQRGTGYEQYF.

In this sample, this clonotype turned up many times. The V gene is TRBV7-2, the J gene TRBJ1-3; tentative D call: TRBD1 (6 bases). This CDR3 has 16 amino acids. V gave up 0 bases and J gave up 0 bases, with 9 bases separating them. Looked up from germline, CDR1 is SGHTA and CDR2 is FQGNSA. The CDR3 is CASSLAGTNSGNTIYF. The CDR3 DNA is TGTGCCAGCAGCTTAGCGGGGACAAACTCTGGAAACACCATATATTTT.

As concerns this clonotype: Given a much more abundant clone one base away, this may be a read error. The chain has TRBV7-7 and TRBJ2-5; perhaps TRBD2 as D (5 bases). Looked up from germline, CDR1 is SSHAT and CDR2 is FNYEAQ (reference sequence). CDR3 length: 14 residues. CDR3 DNA sequence: TGTGCTAGCAGCCCGGGAAAGGGTCGAGAGACCCAGTACTTC. Translating it yields CASSPGKGRETQYF.

This clonotype was picked up many times. This chain uses TRBV6-5 with TRBJ1-1; unclear D gene. Trimming shortened V by 5 bases and J by 1 base, and 11 bases separated the two germline ends. This CDR3 is 14 amino acids long. CDR1 MNHEY and CDR2 SVGAGI come from the germline V gene. The CDR3 coding sequence is TGTGCCAGCAGTCCGGGAGGAAGGAACACTGAAGCTTTCTTT. It is translated as CASSPGGRNTEAFF.

This clonotype appeared many times. CDR3 protein: CASSSGTGGEEKLFF. In DNA, the CDR3 is TGCGCCAGCAGCTCGGGGACAGGGGGAGAGGAAAAACTGTTTTTT. The chain has TRBV5-1 and TRBJ1-4, with 11 bases aligning to TRBD1. Trimming removed 3 bases from V and 8 bases from J; junction bases left unmatched: 6. The CDR3 covers 15 residues. Germline-derived CDR1 and CDR2 are SGHRS and YFSETQ.

This clonotype was seen ten or more times. The V call is TRBV3-1, the J call TRBJ1-3; TRBD1 matches 9 bases. The CDR3 has 17 residues. Germline CDR1 and CDR2: LGHDT and YNNKEL (reference sequence). Unmatched junction bases numbered 6, after V lost 2 bases and J lost 1 base. CDR3 in amino acids: CASSQLTDRGSGNTIYF. As DNA, the CDR3 is TGTGCCAGCAGCCAACTGACCGACAGGGGGTCTGGAAACACCATATATTTT.

This clonotype was observed many times. J is TRBJ2-2 and V is TRBV12-3 or TRBV12-4; TRBD1 might be the D (7 bases). The CDR3 has 16 amino acids. V was shortened by 2 bases and J by 6 bases, with 16 bases between the two germline ends. The CDR3 nucleotides read TGTGCCAGCAGTTTACAATCCCAGGGGGGAGCCGGGGAGCTGTTTTTT. It is translated as CASSLQSQGGAGELFF.

Ten or more counts support this clonotype. The chain is built from TRBV19 and TRBJ1-4; D remains unclear. CDR1 and CDR2 from the germline V gene are LNHDA and SQIVND (reference sequence). Trimming stripped 3 bases from V and 4 bases from J, with 15 bases between. This CDR3 has 16 amino acids. The CDR3 reads CASSIPPGRGNEKLFF. DNA for the CDR3: TGTGCCAGTAGTATCCCGCCGGGTCGCGGTAATGAAAAACTGTTTTTT.

This clonotype was counted at least ten times. The chain joins TRBV10-3 to TRBJ1-2; 8 bases match TRBD1. CDR3 length: 14 amino acids. Unmatched junction bases numbered 3, after V lost 6 bases and J lost 0 bases. From germline, CDR1 is ENHRY and CDR2 SYGVKD. As DNA, the CDR3 is TGTGCCATCAGAAAGACAGGGGCTAACTATGGCTACACCTTC. It is translated as CAIRKTGANYGYTF.

The chain has TRBV2 and TRBJ1-6, with unresolved D. Germline V lookup: CDR1 SNHLY, CDR2 FYNNEI. This CDR3 has 17 residues. Between the trimmed V and J ends, which lost 1 base and 0 bases, there was a span of 10 bases. The CDR3 loop reads CASSEGYGSSYNSPLHF. CDR3 nucleotides: TGTGCCAGCAGTGAAGGCTACGGAAGCTCCTATAATTCACCCCTCCACTTT. Supplemented by reference TRBV2 and TRBJ1-6, the full variable domain reads EPEVTQTPSHQVTQMGQEVILRCVPISNHLYFYWYRQILGQKVEFLVSFYNNEISEKSEIFDDQFSVERPDGSNFTLKIRSTKLEDSAMYFCASSEGYGSSYNSPLHFGNGTRLTVT.

This clonotype occurred many times. V usage is TRBV2 and J usage is TRBJ2-2; D unresolved. Trimming removed 6 bases at V and 0 bases at J, with 5 bases between. Germline values: CDR1 SNHLY, CDR2 FYNNEI. The CDR3 sequence is 13 residues long. The CDR3 coding sequence is TGTGCCAGCAGCAGCTCGAACACCGGGGAGCTGTTTTTT. It codes for CASSSSNTGELFF.

This clonotype was counted ten times or more. This rearrangement joins TRBV20-1 to TRBJ2-7; 8 positions agree with TRBD1. CDR1 DFQATT and CDR2 SNEGSKA come from the germline V gene (reference sequence). After removal of 0 bases from V and 2 bases from J, the junction contained 3 bases not matched to a gene. This CDR3 contains 14 residues. The CDR3 DNA reads as TGCAGTGCTAGAGAAGTGACAGGGGCCTACGAGCAGTACTTC. Protein: CSAREVTGAYEQYF.

This clonotype appeared many times. The chain employs TRBV20-1 and TRBJ1-5, with D tentatively TRBD1 (5 bases). The V gene lost 3 bases and the J gene lost 7 bases, with 19 bases spanning the gap. Germline V gene sequence: CDR1 DFQATT, CDR2 SNEGSKA (reference sequence). The CDR3 consists of 15 residues. The CDR3 nucleotides read TGCAGTGCTAGGGCCTTTGGGGGATTGGAACAGCCCCAGCATTTT. As protein: CSARAFGGLEQPQHF.

This clonotype showed up many times. V gene TRBV5-6 combines with J gene TRBJ2-7; a possible D gene is TRBD1 (6 bases). This CDR3 comprises 15 residues. V dropped 4 bases and J dropped 2 bases, with 16 bases sitting between them. The germline CDR1 and CDR2 sequences are SGHDT and YYEEEE. CDR3 in DNA: TGTGCCAGCAGCCCCGGGCAGGGGTGGGCCTACGAGCAGTACTTC. This encodes CASSPGQGWAYEQYF. Based on the CDR3 plus reference TRBV5-6 and TRBJ2-7, the full variable domain is DAGVTQSPTHLIKTRGQQVTLRCSPKSGHDTVSWYQQALGQGPQFIFQYYEEEERQRGNFPDRFSGHQFPNYSSELNVNALLLGDSALYLCASSPGQGWAYEQYFGPGTRLTVT.

At least ten counts were recorded for this clonotype. J is TRBJ2-1 and V is TRBV5-1; a possible D gene is TRBD1 (5 bases). There are 16 residues in the CDR3. V lost 3 bases, J lost 0 bases, and 13 bases lay in between. Germline assignment: CDR1 SGHRS and CDR2 YFSETQ. As DNA, the CDR3 is TGCGCCAGCAGCTCCAAGGACACGAGCTCCTACAATGAGCAGTTCTTC. Amino acid sequence: CASSSKDTSSYNEQFF. The variable domain in full, completed from reference TRBV5-1 and TRBJ2-1, reads KAGVTQTPRYLIKTRGQQVTLSCSPISGHRSVSWYQQTPGQGLQFLFEYFSETQRNKGNFPGRFSGRQFSNSRSEMNVSTLELGDSALYLCASSSKDTSSYNEQFFGPGTRLTVL.

There are many counts of this clonotype. V and J are TRBV20-1 and TRBJ2-5; TRBD2 matches 7 bases. The V gene end was trimmed by 7 bases and the J gene end by 5 bases; junction bases not matched to a gene: 13. CDR3 length: 14 residues. Germline V gene sequence: CDR1 DFQATT, CDR2 SNEGSKA (reference sequence). In nucleotides, the CDR3 is TGCAGTGGGCTAGCGGTAGGATATCGGGAGACCCAGTACTTC. Amino acids: CSGLAVGYRETQYF.

By sample fraction, this clonotype is medium-sized. The chain combines TRBV29-1 with TRBJ2-1, with D perhaps being TRBD1 or TRBD2 (5 bases each). The V end was cut by 2 bases, the J end by 9 bases, with 20 bases between. CDR3 length equals 15 residues. CDR1 is SQVTM and CDR2 is ANQGSEA in the germline V gene. CDR3 nucleotides: TGCAGCGTTGAATTCGGGACCCCTCTTTTTGGTGAGCAGTTCTTC. Amino acids: CSVEFGTPLFGEQFF.

This clonotype was seen repeatedly, ten times or more. The V and J genes are TRBV12-3 or TRBV12-4 and TRBJ2-3; 11 bases match TRBD2. The V segment lost 3 bases and the J segment 14 bases; nucleotides outside the gene matches: 10. CDR3 length: 14 amino acids. Here the CDR3 DNA reads TGTGCCAGCAGTTTGTCTAGCGGGGGGCCGGGGAGGTATTTT. Translated, it gives CASSLSSGGPGRYF.

This clonotype came up many times. This rearrangement joins TRBV5-5 to TRBJ1-1; D perhaps matches TRBD1 (6 bases). In germline, CDR1 is SGHKS, CDR2 YYEKEE (reference sequence). V lost 0 bases and J 3 bases, leaving 12 bases between the germline ends. The CDR3 covers 15 residues. CDR3 DNA: TGTGCCAGCAGCTTGGTCCCAGGGGCGGACACTGAAGCTTTCTTT. Protein sequence: CASSLVPGADTEAFF.

The sample holds many counts of this clonotype. The V call is TRBV7-2, the J call TRBJ2-3, with D uncertain. V was shortened by 4 bases and J by 4 bases, with 3 bases between the two germline ends. The germline V gene encodes CDR1 SGHTA and CDR2 FQGNSA. This CDR3 contains 11 residues. The CDR3 coding sequence is TGTGCCAGCAGCTACGCAGATACGCAGTATTTT. It yields the protein CASSYADTQYF.

By share, this clonotype ranks as large. The chain couples TRBV5-1 to TRBJ2-3, with D unresolved. The V gene's germline CDR1 is SGHRS and CDR2 YFSETQ. The CDR3 extends over 14 amino acids. Trimming removed 2 bases from V and 0 bases from J, with 7 bases in between. In DNA form, the CDR3 reads TGCGCCAGCAGCTTACTCCTTAGCACAGATACGCAGTATTTT. Protein product: CASSLLLSTDTQYF.

This clonotype was detected ten times or more. V and J are TRBV6-1 and TRBJ1-1; D remains ambiguous. The V end was cut by 1 base, the J end by 3 bases, with 9 bases between. This CDR3 has 14 residues. Germline V gene sequence: CDR1 MNHNS, CDR2 SASEGT. The DNA for the CDR3 is TGTGCCAGCAGTGAAGTCACGGGCTACACTGAAGCTTTCTTT. Residues: CASSEVTGYTEAFF.

This clonotype occurred many times. V gene TRBV28 combines with J gene TRBJ1-1; D unresolved. Trimming left V 3 bases short and J 1 base short, with 3 bases between. The germline CDR1 and CDR2 sequences are MDHEN and SYDVKM. The CDR3 has 12 residues. The CDR3 nucleotides are TGTGCCAGCAGTTTCCAGAACACTGAAGCTTTCTTT. Translating it yields CASSFQNTEAFF.

This clonotype was detected only a few times. V gene TRBV10-3 combines with J gene TRBJ2-3, with 7 positions matching TRBD2. With V trimmed by 5 bases and J by 0 bases, 2 bases remained unmatched. The CDR3 contains 14 residues. Germline CDR1 reads ENHRY; CDR2 reads SYGVKD. The CDR3 nucleotides read TGTGCCATCAGTCGGACTAGTAGCACAGATACGCAGTATTTT. Translation gives CAISRTSSTDTQYF.